This T cell receptor (beta chain) was recovered during a study of cytomegalovirus exposure and HLA in healthy donors. The study's findings and limits: A link between a missense DCLRE1C variant and TCR beta V- and J-gene trimming emerged from a later analysis. Highly shared variants forming one cluster were likely a sequencing artifact. Analysis was performed later, and it showed HLA-associated TCR beta chains to be more clonally expanded than equally common others.

With 60 Vbeta and 13 Jbeta primers, the PCR was carried out. Sequenced by immunoSEQ multiplex PCR; TCRdb stores in-frame clones only, minus some. This table has about 150,000 clones, 8.5% to 10% appearing once. The CDR3 runs to 16 residues. CDR1 is MGHRA, CDR2 YSYEKL, per germline. J gave up 10 bases and V 3 bases, and 10 bases lay outside the gene matches. This clone was observed a few times. Its matching antigen is unknown. Source material: PBMCs. The receptor was derived from a man aged 45-60 years in good health and CMV-seronegative. The rearrangement links TRBV4-1 to TRBJ2-1; 12 nucleotides agree with TRBD2. CDR3 sequence reads: CASSQTGTSGPLEQFF. Here the CDR3 DNA reads TGCGCCAGCAGCCAGACCGGGACTAGCGGGCCCCTCGAGCAGTTCTTC.